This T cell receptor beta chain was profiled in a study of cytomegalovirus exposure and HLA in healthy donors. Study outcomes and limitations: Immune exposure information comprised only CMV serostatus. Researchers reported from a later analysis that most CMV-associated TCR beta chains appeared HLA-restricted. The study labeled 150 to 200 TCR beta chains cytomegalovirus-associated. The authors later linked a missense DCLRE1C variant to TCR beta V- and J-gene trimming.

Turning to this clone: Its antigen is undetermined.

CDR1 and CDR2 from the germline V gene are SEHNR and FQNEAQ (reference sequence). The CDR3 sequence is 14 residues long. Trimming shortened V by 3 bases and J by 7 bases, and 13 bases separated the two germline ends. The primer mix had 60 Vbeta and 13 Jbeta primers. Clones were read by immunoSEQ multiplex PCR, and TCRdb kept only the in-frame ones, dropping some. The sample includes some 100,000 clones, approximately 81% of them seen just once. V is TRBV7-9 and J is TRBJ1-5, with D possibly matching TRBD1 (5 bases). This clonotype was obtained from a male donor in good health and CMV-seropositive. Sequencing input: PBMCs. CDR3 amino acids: CASSFGGAGQPQHF. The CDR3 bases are TGTGCCAGCAGCTTCGGAGGGGCTGGGCAGCCCCAGCATTTT.